The next 23 T cell receptor beta chains were all read from a single sample in a study of T cells in Graves' hyperthyroidism and ophthalmopathy. TCR beta CDR3 regions were amplified from RNA transcripts. Using the HTBI primer set, a first-round RT-PCR was run on the TCR CDR3. TCRdb reprocessed the multiplex PCR reads via MiXCR and lists one record per CDR3 protein. The repertoire holds some 500,000 distinct CDR3 sequences, over 13% seen once, with 15% to 20% in the top ten. The sample consisted of blood. These receptors were taken from a young woman with Graves' hyperthyroidism.

Many counts were recorded for this clonotype. The rearrangement joins TRBV2 to TRBJ2-3; D may correspond to TRBD1 or TRBD2 (5 bases each). CDR1 and CDR2 (germline): SNHLY, FYNNEI. V was cut by 4 bases and J by 6 bases, with 26 bases left in between. CDR3 length equals 18 residues. The CDR3 protein is CASSGLGGSGPSSDTQYF. The DNA for the CDR3 is TGTGCCAGCAGTGGCCTTGGAGGTTCGGGGCCTAGTTCGGATACGCAGTATTTT. The full variable domain, its missing parts supplied by reference TRBV2 and TRBJ2-3, is EPEVTQTPSHQVTQMGQEVILRCVPISNHLYFYWYRQILGQKVEFLVSFYNNEISEKSEIFDDQFSVERPDGSNFTLKIRSTKLEDSAMYFCASSGLGGSGPSSDTQYFGPGTRLTVL.

The chain uses TRBV4-1 and TRBJ2-3, with 10 bases lining up with TRBD2. CDR1 and CDR2 (germline): MGHRA, YSYEKL. The CDR3 consists of 15 residues. The V gene end was trimmed by 3 bases and the J gene end by 2 bases; junction bases not matched to a gene: 2. CDR3 in amino acids: CASSQGTSVTDTQYF. CDR3 nucleotide sequence: TGCGCCAGCAGCCAGGGGACTAGCGTCACAGATACGCAGTATTTT.

At least ten counts were recorded for this clonotype. The chain links TRBV27 to TRBJ1-5; tentatively, D is TRBD1 (6 bases). The V end lost 6 bases, the J end lost 6 bases, and 15 bases lay between the germline ends. CDR3 length equals 14 residues. CDR1 and CDR2 (germline): MNHEY, SMNVEV (reference sequence). CDR3 nucleotide sequence: TGTGCCAGCAGCCGGGACATCCGCCTTCAGCCCCAGCATTTT. This sequence encodes CASSRDIRLQPQHF.

Only one count was recorded for this clonotype. It may be a read error: a sequence one base away is much more abundant. V and J are TRBV3-1 and TRBJ2-3; D uncertain. In germline, CDR1 is LGHDT, CDR2 YNNKEL (reference sequence). The V and J ends lost 4 bases and 1 base respectively, with 12 bases between them. The CDR3 spans 15 residues. CDR3 DNA: TGTGCCAGCAGCCCACAAGGTACGGGCACAGATACGCAGTATTTT. As protein: CASSPQGTGTDTQYF.

This clonotype occurred many times. The chain employs TRBV6-1 and TRBJ2-3; no clear D gene. This CDR3 spans 14 amino acids. Trimming stripped 3 bases from V and 0 bases from J, with 7 bases between. Germline lookup yields CDR1 MNHNS and CDR2 SASEGT. CDR3 bases: TGTGCCAGCAGTGAGGATCAGAGCACAGATACGCAGTATTTT. It translates to CASSEDQSTDTQYF.

This clonotype was picked up many times. CDR3 sequence reads: CASFITGGSTDTQYF. Written as DNA, the CDR3 is TGTGCCAGCTTCATTACGGGGGGGTCCACAGATACGCAGTATTTT. The chain recombines TRBV12-3 or TRBV12-4 with TRBJ2-3; 8 bases fit TRBD2. The V gene end was trimmed by 8 bases and the J gene end by 2 bases; junction bases not matched to a gene: 9. The CDR3 contains 15 residues.

This sequence joins TRBV9 and TRBJ2-1; no clear D gene. The V and J ends lost 2 bases and 0 bases respectively, with 9 bases between them. The CDR3 extends over 15 amino acids. Germline V gene data show CDR1 as SGDLS and CDR2 as YYNGEE. The chain's CDR3 is CASSVQISSYNEQFF. As DNA, the CDR3 is TGTGCCAGCAGCGTGCAAATCTCCTCCTACAATGAGCAGTTCTTC.

This clonotype was seen at least ten times. The gene calls are TRBV30 and TRBJ2-1, with TRBD2 identical over 8 bases. V lost 3 bases to trimming and J lost 8 bases; unmatched junction nucleotides: 9. The V gene's germline CDR1 is GTSNPN and CDR2 SVGIG (reference sequence). CDR3 length equals 14 residues. Written as DNA, the CDR3 is TGTGCCTGGAGGGGACGGCGGGAGGCCGATGAGCAGTTCTTC. Its translation: CAWRGRREADEQFF.

The chain joins TRBV19 to TRBJ2-1, with D tentatively TRBD1 or TRBD2 (5 bases each). This CDR3 is built from 16 residues. Germline loops: CDR1 LNHDA, CDR2 SQIVND (reference sequence). The V gene lost 1 base and the J gene lost 8 bases, with 18 bases spanning the gap. For the CDR3, the DNA is TGTGCCAGTAGTATAGCGGCGGGTTTTAGGGGCGATGAGCAGTTCTTC. This encodes CASSIAAGFRGDEQFF.

This clonotype occurred many times. The J gene is TRBJ2-7, the V gene TRBV27; D is ambiguous. V was cut by 1 base and J by 5 bases, with 18 bases left in between. CDR3 length: 16 residues. Germline V gene lookup returns CDR1 MNHEY and CDR2 SMNVEV (reference sequence). The CDR3 DNA follows: TGTGCCAGCAGTTTATGGCCGCCGAGGCGCGACGACGAGCAGTACTTC. The encoded protein is CASSLWPPRRDDEQYF.

This chain connects TRBV20-1 to TRBJ1-4; 12 nucleotides align to TRBD1. With 6 bases clipped from V and 7 bases from J, the junction kept 9 bases outside the gene matches. CDR1 and CDR2 from the germline V gene are DFQATT and SNEGSKA (reference sequence). This CDR3 contains 15 residues. The CDR3 DNA reads as TGCAGTGCCCTGACCGGGACAGGGGGCGGTGAAAAACTGTTTTTT. This codes for CSALTGTGGGEKLFF.

The sample holds many counts of this clonotype. The V and J genes are TRBV19 and TRBJ1-2; 9 bases line up with TRBD1. The J segment lost 6 bases and the V segment lost 3 bases, leaving 2 bases of the junction unmatched. This CDR3 has 13 amino acids. Germline CDR1 LNHDA, CDR2 SQIVND (reference sequence). CDR3 sequence (DNA): TGTGCCAGTAGTATGGGGACAGGGAATGGCTACACCTTC. Its protein is CASSMGTGNGYTF.

This clonotype was seen ten or more times. This sequence joins TRBV11-3 and TRBJ1-1, with D unclear. The CDR3 extends over 13 amino acids. V was shortened by 0 bases and J by 11 bases, with 13 bases between the two germline ends. Germline V gene data show CDR1 as SGHNT and CDR2 as YENEEA. This chain's CDR3 is CASSLEAGRVAFF. The CDR3 DNA reads TGTGCCAGCAGCTTAGAGGCGGGGAGAGTGGCTTTCTTT.

Ten or more counts support this clonotype. The chain recombines TRBV15 with TRBJ2-7; TRBD2 might be the D (6 bases). V was trimmed by 0 bases and J by 0 bases, leaving 9 bases between them. The V gene's germline CDR1 is LNHNV and CDR2 YYDKDF (reference sequence). This CDR3 has 15 residues. The CDR3: CATSRDFGGSYEQYV. In DNA form, the CDR3 reads TGTGCCACCAGCAGAGATTTCGGGGGCTCCTACGAGCAGTACGTC.

There are many counts of this clonotype. J is TRBJ2-2 and V is TRBV5-1; 10 bases align to TRBD2. The CDR3 has 16 amino acids. Germline V CDR1 and CDR2: SGHRS, YFSETQ. V trimming: 0 bases; J trimming: 7 bases; junction bases outside the gene matches: 6. CDR3: CASSLEASGRGGELFF. CDR3 DNA: TGCGCCAGCAGCTTGGAGGCTAGCGGGAGAGGCGGGGAGCTGTTTTTT.

This clonotype was seen ten or more times. J is TRBJ2-5 and V is TRBV27, with 8 bases fitting TRBD1. The CDR3 sequence is 13 residues long. The germline V gene encodes CDR1 MNHEY and CDR2 SMNVEV (reference sequence). The trim removed 5 bases at V and 6 bases at J, leaving 5 bases unmatched. The CDR3 is CASSQRTGKTQYF. DNA for the CDR3: TGTGCCAGCAGTCAACGGACAGGGAAGACCCAGTACTTC.

This clonotype appeared many times. The rearrangement joins TRBV13 to TRBJ1-2; D is unresolved. Germline CDR1 reads PRHDT; CDR2 reads FYEKMQ (reference sequence). The CDR3 is 15 amino acids. V gave up 2 bases and J gave up 3 bases, with 13 bases separating them. DNA for the CDR3: TGTGCCAGCAGCTTAAATGCCGGGAAAGACTATGGCTACACCTTC. Its protein is CASSLNAGKDYGYTF.

This clonotype appeared many times. V and J are TRBV29-1 and TRBJ2-7, with 7 nucleotides matching TRBD2. The CDR3 runs 15 residues. The V and J ends lost 0 bases and 4 bases, in that order; junction bases with no gene match: 9. Per the germline V gene, CDR1 is SQVTM and CDR2 is ANQGSEA. The CDR3 DNA sequence: TGCAGCGTTGAAGATGGAGGCGGGAGTATGTACGAGCAGTACTTC. As protein: CSVEDGGGSMYEQYF.

The DNA for the CDR3 is TGCGCCAGCAGCTGGGGGCAGGGAGGGGATCAGCCCCAGCATTTT. Its translation is CASSWGQGGDQPQHF. The rearrangement uses TRBV5-1 and TRBJ1-5, with D tentatively TRBD1 (6 bases). Between the trimmed V and J ends, which lost 3 bases and 5 bases, there was a span of 15 bases. From germline, CDR1 is SGHRS and CDR2 YFSETQ. The CDR3 contains 15 residues.

This clonotype was counted many times. This chain uses TRBV27 with TRBJ1-5; no reliable D call. The CDR3 is 15 amino acids. Germline loops: CDR1 MNHEY, CDR2 SMNVEV (reference sequence). The V end lost 3 bases, the J end lost 0 bases, and 9 bases lay between the germline ends. CDR3 sequence (DNA): TGTGCCAGCAGTTTGAGCAGCAATAGCAATCAGCCCCAGCATTTT. Translating gives CASSLSSNSNQPQHF.

This clonotype was observed at least ten times. The chain recombines TRBV12-3 or TRBV12-4 with TRBJ2-7; no clear D. The CDR3 sequence is 12 residues long. V shed 6 bases and J shed 0 bases, with 6 bases lying between them. The CDR3 protein is CASSVNSYEQYF. The CDR3 DNA sequence: TGTGCCAGCAGCGTGAACTCCTACGAGCAGTACTTC.

This chain uses TRBV6-2 or TRBV6-3 with TRBJ1-1, with 12 bases aligning to TRBD1. Germline V gene data show CDR1 as MNHEY and CDR2 as SVGEGT. V shed 4 bases, J shed 0 bases, and the junction held 3 bases outside the gene matches. This CDR3 has 16 residues. The CDR3 spells CASSFGTGGMNTEAFF. The CDR3 coding sequence is TGTGCCAGCAGTTTCGGGACAGGGGGCATGAACACTGAAGCTTTCTTT.

This clonotype was detected many times. The chain has TRBV6-5 and TRBJ1-5; 8 bases map to TRBD1. Germline V gene lookup returns CDR1 MNHEY and CDR2 SVGAGI. CDR3 length: 15 amino acids. V lost 4 bases and J lost 5; bases outside the gene matches: 7. DNA for the CDR3: TGTGCCAGCAGTTTGGGGACAGGATTTGATCAGCCCCAGCATTTT. It codes for CASSLGTGFDQPQHF.